This T cell receptor (beta chain) emerged from a study of blood T cell repertoires in COVID-19. Some clones are missing from TCRdb's copy, which holds only in-frame ones; the method was immunoSEQ multiplex PCR. The top ten hold about 4.6% of the sample, which has under 150,000 clones, roughly nine tenths seen once. CDR1 is MNHNS, CDR2 SASEGT, per germline. Unmatched junction bases numbered 1, after V lost 1 base and J lost 4 bases. This CDR3 has 16 residues. The sample taken for sequencing was peripheral blood. The genes are TRBV6-1 and TRBJ2-1, with 13 positions matching TRBD2. The receptor was derived from a man in his sixties with COVID-19, enrolled during active disease. The CDR3 region has the DNA TGTGCCAGCAGTGAAGAACTAGCGGGAGGGTACAATGAGCAGTTCTTC. Translating it yields CASSEELAGGYNEQFF.